The clone carrying this T cell receptor (beta chain) was found a few times. The entry originates in a study of blood T cell repertoires in COVID-19. Study-level information: COVID-19 samples, acute and convalescent, were from the United States, Italy and Spain. The analysed material was cDNA or gDNA that came from T cells, B-cell-depleted T cells, or PBMCs.

The ends were cut back, 5 bases at V and 4 bases at J, with 17 bases in the middle. This CDR3 has 16 residues. CDR1 SGHAT and CDR2 FQNNGV come from the germline V gene. The authors' processing: Nucleated cell number was recorded as an estimate derived from reference gene primer amplification. Method: immunoSEQ multiplex PCR; TCRdb's copy keeps in-frame clones and lacks some. V and J calls and clone size are given by that table; D and trimming were obtained from the DNA. The sample has some 130,000 clones, around 90% seen once. The clonotype originates from a man aged 55 to 70 with COVID-19, enrolled during active disease. The sequenced sample was peripheral blood. The chain links TRBV11-2 to TRBJ2-2; a weak D match, TRBD2 (5 bases). CDR3 in DNA: TGTGCCAGCAGCCCCCAGAGTACGGGGTTCACCGGGGAGCTGTTTTTT. The encoded protein is CASSPQSTGFTGELFF.